The T cell receptor (beta chain) described here comes from a study of beta chain features in type 1 diabetes. The wider study: All of the samples together had 107,917,701 sorted cells examined.

The study reverse transcribed the entire isolated RNA, so it sequenced expressed TCRB transcripts. The assay was immunoSEQ multiplex PCR, and TCRdb's table has in-frame clones only and misses some. The table records roughly 500,000 clones, over 25% of them present only once. Findings and limits, study-wide: Type 1 diabetes patients showed a moderate but significant shortening of TCRB CDR3s in all four CD4+ subsets. It was among patients, rather than healthy donors, that naive, central memory and Treg TCRB repertoires appeared more similar.

Note on this clone: What it binds is not known. This may be a read error: a much more frequent sequence differs by one nucleotide. Other DNA sequences in the same sample also yield this CDR3.

The sample taken for sequencing was naive CD4+ T cells from blood. This TCR was sampled from a man between 18 and 35 years old in good health.

The CDR3 region has the DNA TGTGCCAGCAGTTATTACAATGAGCAGTTCTTC. This gives the protein CASSYYNEQFF. The V and J genes are TRBV2 and TRBJ2-1; no clear D gene. CDR3 length: 11 residues. V was trimmed by 5 bases and J by 4 bases, leaving 3 bases between them. CDR1 and CDR2 from the germline V gene are SNHLY and FYNNEI.